This is a list of T cell receptor beta chains from one sample in a study of cytomegalovirus exposure and HLA in healthy donors. TCRdb keeps only in-frame clones here, not all; method: immunoSEQ multiplex PCR. The sample records around 150,000 clones, more than 65% being singletons. Input material: PBMCs. The receptors shown here come from a man in his fifties in good health and CMV-seropositive. Both conserved end residues are part of each CDR3. A D gene is named only where the DNA matches it firmly. Only some rows state a clone size, as once, few, many or a class for expanded clones.

cdr3_nt: TGTGCCAGCAGCCTCAGGGGGACGAACACTGAAGCTTTCTTT
cdr3_aa: CASSLRGTNTEAFF
clone_size: .
j_call: TRBJ1-1
v_call: TRBV25-1
d_call: TRBD1

cdr3_nt: TGCGCCAGCAGCTTGGGGTTAGCGGGAGACGGAGAGACCCAGTACTTC
cdr3_aa: CASSLGLAGDGETQYF
clone_size: few
j_call: TRBJ2-5
v_call: TRBV5-1
d_call: TRBD2

cdr3_nt: TGCGCCAGCAGCCAAGCGGACAGGGTTTCCTACACCTTC
cdr3_aa: CASSQADRVSYTF
clone_size: .
j_call: TRBJ1-2
v_call: TRBV4-1
d_call: TRBD1

cdr3_nt: TGTGCCAGCAGGAGGCGTTGGGGGGGGGCCATAGATACGCAGTATTTT
cdr3_aa: CASRRRWGGAIDTQYF
clone_size: few
j_call: TRBJ2-3
v_call: TRBV27
d_call: .

cdr3_nt: TGTGCCAGCAGTTTTAGGCGCAGGGATGAAGATACGCAGTATTTT
cdr3_aa: CASSFRRRDEDTQYF
clone_size: .
j_call: TRBJ2-3
v_call: TRBV27
d_call: .

cdr3_nt: TGTGCCAGCAGCTTAGCGGGAGAGTTTCTCAATGAGCAGTTCTTC
cdr3_aa: CASSLAGEFLNEQFF
clone_size: once
j_call: TRBJ2-1
v_call: TRBV11-3
d_call: .

cdr3_nt: TGTGCCAGCAGTCCCGGGACAGGGTATCAGCCCCAGCATTTT
cdr3_aa: CASSPGTGYQPQHF
clone_size: .
j_call: TRBJ1-5
v_call: TRBV27
d_call: TRBD1

cdr3_nt: TGTGCCACCAGCGCGAAAAGGGGGAATTCACCCCTCCACTTT
cdr3_aa: CATSAKRGNSPLHF
clone_size: .
j_call: TRBJ1-6
v_call: TRBV15
d_call: .

cdr3_nt: TGCGCCAGCAGGCCAAGAGCGGGGGTAGATACGCAGTATTTT
cdr3_aa: CASRPRAGVDTQYF
clone_size: .
j_call: TRBJ2-3
v_call: TRBV5-1
d_call: TRBD2

cdr3_nt: TGTGCCAGCAGTTTATATGTCATGAACACTGAAGCTTTCTTT
cdr3_aa: CASSLYVMNTEAFF
clone_size: .
j_call: TRBJ1-1
v_call: TRBV28
d_call: .

cdr3_nt: TGCGCCAGCAGCTTGGGGCAGGGAGGTTCACCCCTCCACTTT
cdr3_aa: CASSLGQGGSPLHF
clone_size: .
j_call: TRBJ1-6
v_call: TRBV5-1
d_call: .

cdr3_nt: TGTGCCAGCAGTCAAACTAGCGGGGGGTGGCAAGAGACCCAGTACTTC
cdr3_aa: CASSQTSGGWQETQYF
clone_size: .
j_call: TRBJ2-5
v_call: TRBV2
d_call: TRBD2

cdr3_nt: TGTGCCAGCAGCTTGGGGCAGGGGGCAGAGACCCAGTACTTC
cdr3_aa: CASSLGQGAETQYF
clone_size: .
j_call: TRBJ2-5
v_call: TRBV5-4
d_call: TRBD1

cdr3_nt: TGTGCCAGCTCATCTATCAAGGGGGATGAAAAACTGTTTTTT
cdr3_aa: CASSSIKGDEKLFF
clone_size: .
j_call: TRBJ1-4
v_call: TRBV18
d_call: .

cdr3_nt: TGCAGCGTTACTAGCGCCGAAGGCACAGATACGCAGTATTTT
cdr3_aa: CSVTSAEGTDTQYF
clone_size: .
j_call: TRBJ2-3
v_call: TRBV29-1
d_call: TRBD2

cdr3_nt: TGTGCCAGCAGCTGGACAGGGGTTCAAACCGGGGAGCTGTTTTTT
cdr3_aa: CASSWTGVQTGELFF
clone_size: once
j_call: TRBJ2-2
v_call: TRBV5-5
d_call: TRBD1

cdr3_nt: TGCGCCAGCGGAGGGGCGGGGGAGACCCAGTACTTC
cdr3_aa: CASGGAGETQYF
clone_size: few
j_call: TRBJ2-5
v_call: TRBV5-1
d_call: .

cdr3_nt: TGCGCCAGCAGCTTGGGTGGGACAGCTAACACTGAAGCTTTCTTT
cdr3_aa: CASSLGGTANTEAFF
clone_size: .
j_call: TRBJ1-1
v_call: TRBV5-1
d_call: TRBD1

cdr3_nt: TGTGCCAGCAGTTTAGGGGCCCACACCGGGGAGCTGTTTTTT
cdr3_aa: CASSLGAHTGELFF
clone_size: .
j_call: TRBJ2-2
v_call: TRBV27
d_call: .

cdr3_nt: TGCGCCAGCAGCTTGAGTGCCCAGGCAGATACGCAGTATTTT
cdr3_aa: CASSLSAQADTQYF
clone_size: .
j_call: TRBJ2-3
v_call: TRBV5-1
d_call: .

cdr3_nt: TGTGCCAGTAGCCTGGGACAGAACTATGGCTACACCTTC
cdr3_aa: CASSLGQNYGYTF
clone_size: .
j_call: TRBJ1-2
v_call: TRBV19
d_call: TRBD1

cdr3_nt: TGTGCCAGCAGCAAAAGCCTGGCAGGGAACACTGAAGCTTTCTTT
cdr3_aa: CASSKSLAGNTEAFF
clone_size: .
j_call: TRBJ1-1
v_call: TRBV21-1
d_call: .

cdr3_nt: TGCGCCAGCAGCTTGACCGACGCAGGGTCCTCAGGTGGCTACACCTTC
cdr3_aa: CASSLTDAGSSGGYTF
clone_size: few
j_call: TRBJ1-2
v_call: TRBV5-1
d_call: .

cdr3_nt: TGCGCCAGCAGCACAGGGACTAGCGGGGGGTACACAGATACGCAGTATTTT
cdr3_aa: CASSTGTSGGYTDTQYF
clone_size: once
j_call: TRBJ2-3
v_call: TRBV5-1
d_call: TRBD2

cdr3_nt: TGTGCCAGCAGTTACCTTAGGACAGGGGGCTCCTATGGCTACACCTTC
cdr3_aa: CASSYLRTGGSYGYTF
clone_size: many
j_call: TRBJ1-2
v_call: TRBV6-5
d_call: TRBD1

cdr3_nt: TGTGCCAGTAGAAGGGACAGTAGGTCAGGACAGCCCCAGCATTTT
cdr3_aa: CASRRDSRSGQPQHF
clone_size: .
j_call: TRBJ1-5
v_call: TRBV19
d_call: TRBD1

cdr3_nt: TGTGCCAGCAGTTCGGACAGGGTTAATCAGCCCCAGCATTTT
cdr3_aa: CASSSDRVNQPQHF
clone_size: .
j_call: TRBJ1-5
v_call: TRBV6-1
d_call: TRBD1

cdr3_nt: TGTGCCAGCACCCCAGCGGCCTCTAACTATGGCTACACCTTC
cdr3_aa: CASTPAASNYGYTF
clone_size: .
j_call: TRBJ1-2
v_call: TRBV7-9
d_call: .

cdr3_nt: TGTGCCAGCAACCGTGGTCAGGGCTTGTTCAATGAGCAGTTCTTC
cdr3_aa: CASNRGQGLFNEQFF
clone_size: .
j_call: TRBJ2-1
v_call: TRBV5-8
d_call: .

cdr3_nt: TGTGCCAGCAGTGAGGGGGGGAATTCACCCCTCCACTTT
cdr3_aa: CASSEGGNSPLHF
clone_size: .
j_call: TRBJ1-6
v_call: TRBV2
d_call: .

cdr3_nt: TGCGCCAGCAGCCCAGGGACAGGTAATAGCAATCAGCCCCAGCATTTT
cdr3_aa: CASSPGTGNSNQPQHF
clone_size: .
j_call: TRBJ1-5
v_call: TRBV5-1
d_call: TRBD1

cdr3_nt: TGCGCCAGCAGTGATTGGGAGACGGCAGATACGCAGTATTTT
cdr3_aa: CASSDWETADTQYF
clone_size: .
j_call: TRBJ2-3
v_call: TRBV10-2
d_call: .

cdr3_nt: TGCGCCAGCAGCGTCCGGGACAGGGTCCAAGAGACCCAGTACTTC
cdr3_aa: CASSVRDRVQETQYF
clone_size: .
j_call: TRBJ2-5
v_call: TRBV5-1
d_call: TRBD1

cdr3_nt: TGTGCCACCAGCCCCAGGGGCAGGGTGAATGAGCAGTTCTTC
cdr3_aa: CATSPRGRVNEQFF
clone_size: few
j_call: TRBJ2-1
v_call: TRBV15
d_call: .

cdr3_nt: TGTGCCAATAGTATTTTGTTCCAGGAACCGCACGAGCAGTACTTC
cdr3_aa: CANSILFQEPHEQYF
clone_size: once
j_call: TRBJ2-7
v_call: TRBV19
d_call: .

cdr3_nt: TGTGCCAGCTCACATCTTCGGGGGGCGAACACTGAAGCTTTCTTT
cdr3_aa: CASSHLRGANTEAFF
clone_size: .
j_call: TRBJ1-1
v_call: TRBV18
d_call: .

cdr3_nt: TGTGCCAGCAGTTCCGCCCCGGGACTCGTGGGCTACACCTTC
cdr3_aa: CASSSAPGLVGYTF
clone_size: once
j_call: TRBJ1-2
v_call: TRBV27
d_call: .

cdr3_nt: TGTGCCAGCAGCCCGGGACAGGGGGTAGATCAGCCCCAGCATTTT
cdr3_aa: CASSPGQGVDQPQHF
clone_size: .
j_call: TRBJ1-5
v_call: TRBV7-6
d_call: TRBD1

cdr3_nt: TGTGCCAGCAGCTTAGGCAGACTCTCCTACGAGCAGTACTTC
cdr3_aa: CASSLGRLSYEQYF
clone_size: .
j_call: TRBJ2-7
v_call: TRBV7-8
d_call: .

cdr3_nt: TGTGCCAGCAGCCTCGTAGCGGACTCCTACAATGAGCAGTTCTTC
cdr3_aa: CASSLVADSYNEQFF
clone_size: .
j_call: TRBJ2-1
v_call: TRBV7-2
d_call: .

cdr3_nt: TGTGCCAGCAGCTTAGCCCCAGGGGTTGATCAGCCCCAGCATTTT
cdr3_aa: CASSLAPGVDQPQHF
clone_size: .
j_call: TRBJ1-5
v_call: TRBV7-8
d_call: .

cdr3_nt: TGTGCCAGCTCACCATTGACAGGGGAAGAGACCCAGTACTTC
cdr3_aa: CASSPLTGEETQYF
clone_size: .
j_call: TRBJ2-5
v_call: TRBV18
d_call: TRBD1

cdr3_nt: TGTGCCAGTACCCTCCAGGCCTCTGGGGCCAACGTCCTGACTTTC
cdr3_aa: CASTLQASGANVLTF
clone_size: .
j_call: TRBJ2-6
v_call: TRBV19
d_call: .

cdr3_nt: TGCGCCAGCAGCTTGGGACCGGGACTAGCGGGGCAAGAGACCCAGTACTTC
cdr3_aa: CASSLGPGLAGQETQYF
clone_size: once
j_call: TRBJ2-5
v_call: TRBV5-1
d_call: TRBD2

cdr3_nt: TGTGCCAGCAGTTTTGGCACAGGGGCCGATGAAGCTTTCTTT
cdr3_aa: CASSFGTGADEAFF
clone_size: .
j_call: TRBJ1-1
v_call: TRBV6-5
d_call: TRBD1

cdr3_nt: TGCAGCGTTGAAGGGCGGGGGGAATACAATGAGCAGTTCTTC
cdr3_aa: CSVEGRGEYNEQFF
clone_size: .
j_call: TRBJ2-1
v_call: TRBV29-1
d_call: TRBD2

cdr3_nt: TGCGCCAGCAGCCGACCGGGACAGCCACAGACCCAGTACTTC
cdr3_aa: CASSRPGQPQTQYF
clone_size: .
j_call: TRBJ2-5
v_call: TRBV4-1
d_call: TRBD1

cdr3_nt: TGTGCCAGCATCATTGGTAGCGGGAGGGGCGATGAGCAGTTCTTC
cdr3_aa: CASIIGSGRGDEQFF
clone_size: .
j_call: TRBJ2-1
v_call: TRBV6-4
d_call: TRBD2

cdr3_nt: TGCGCCAGCAGCGCTAGCGGGGGGTCCATCGGTGAGCAGTTCTTC
cdr3_aa: CASSASGGSIGEQFF
clone_size: .
j_call: TRBJ2-1
v_call: TRBV5-1
d_call: TRBD2